This T cell receptor beta chain was obtained from a study of vaccination and CD4 T cells after COVID-19. General study points: It was observed that, in convalescent patients, a median around 85% of reactive clones arose only post-vaccination.

V dropped 5 bases and J dropped 0; count of bases not matched to a gene: 5. CDR1 is DFQATT and CDR2 is SNEGSKA in the germline V gene (reference sequence). The CDR3 consists of 15 residues. There are a few counts of this clonotype. Its antigen is still unknown. Documented treatment: roughly 10-day PBMC culture with coronavirus spike peptide pools or control peptides (ViraFEST assay). Antigen-specific T cells were expanded with peptide pools by ViraFEST, and TCRs were then sequenced. Replacement of half the medium with fresh IL-2 medium took place on days 3 and 7. Oncomine TCR Beta short-read sequencing was applied to DNA from cultured CD4+ T cells. Investigators obtained genomic DNA by extraction from cultured CD4+ T cells. TCRdb reprocessed the PCR reads via MiXCR and lists one record per CDR3 protein. In the table there are more than 12,000 distinct CDR3 sequences, about 55% of which are singletons.

The sample consisted of CD4+ T cells from blood, cultured in vitro, taken before SARS-CoV-2 vaccination. The clonotype originates from a human donor who had recovered from COVID-19. This chain joins TRBV20-1 and TRBJ2-2, with 8 bases identical to TRBD2. The CDR3 here is CSASLAGSNTGELFF. The CDR3 DNA follows: TGCAGTGCTTCCCTAGCGGGTTCGAACACCGGGGAGCTGTTTTTT.